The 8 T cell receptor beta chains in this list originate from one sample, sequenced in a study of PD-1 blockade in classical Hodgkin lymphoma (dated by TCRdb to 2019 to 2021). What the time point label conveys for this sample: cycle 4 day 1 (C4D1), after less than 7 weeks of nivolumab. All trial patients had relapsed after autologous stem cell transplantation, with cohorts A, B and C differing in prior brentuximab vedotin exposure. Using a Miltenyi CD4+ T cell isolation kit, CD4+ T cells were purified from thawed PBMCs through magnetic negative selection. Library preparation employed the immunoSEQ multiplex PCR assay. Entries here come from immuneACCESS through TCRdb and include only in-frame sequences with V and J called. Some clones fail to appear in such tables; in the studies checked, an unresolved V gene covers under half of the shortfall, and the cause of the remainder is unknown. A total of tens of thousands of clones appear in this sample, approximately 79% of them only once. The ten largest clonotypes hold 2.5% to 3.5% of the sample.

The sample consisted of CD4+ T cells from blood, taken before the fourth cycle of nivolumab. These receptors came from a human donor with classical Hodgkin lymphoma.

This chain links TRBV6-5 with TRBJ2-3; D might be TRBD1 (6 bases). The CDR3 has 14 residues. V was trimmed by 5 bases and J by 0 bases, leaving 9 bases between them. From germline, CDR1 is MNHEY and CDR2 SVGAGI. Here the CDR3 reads CASSRQASTDTQYF. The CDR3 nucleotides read TGTGCCAGCAGTCGACAGGCTAGCACAGATACGCAGTATTTT.

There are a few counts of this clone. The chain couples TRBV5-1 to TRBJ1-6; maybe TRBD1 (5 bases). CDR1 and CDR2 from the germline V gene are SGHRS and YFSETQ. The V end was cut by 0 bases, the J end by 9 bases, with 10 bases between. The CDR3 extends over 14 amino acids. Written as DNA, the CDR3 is TGCGCCAGCAGCTTGGGGCAGGGCAGTTCACCCCTCCACTTT. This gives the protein CASSLGQGSSPLHF.

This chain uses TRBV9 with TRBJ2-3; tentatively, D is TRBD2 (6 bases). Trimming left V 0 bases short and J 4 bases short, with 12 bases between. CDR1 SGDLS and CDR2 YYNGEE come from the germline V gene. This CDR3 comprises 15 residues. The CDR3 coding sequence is TGTGCCAGCAGCGTAGGTACCCCGGGGGCAGATACGCAGTATTTT. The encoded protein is CASSVGTPGADTQYF.

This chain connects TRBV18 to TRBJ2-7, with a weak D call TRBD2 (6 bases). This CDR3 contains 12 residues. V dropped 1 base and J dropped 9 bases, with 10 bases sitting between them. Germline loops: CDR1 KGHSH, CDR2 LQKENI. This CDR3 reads CASSPQQGGQYF. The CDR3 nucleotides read TGTGCCAGCTCACCACAGCAGGGAGGGCAGTACTTC.

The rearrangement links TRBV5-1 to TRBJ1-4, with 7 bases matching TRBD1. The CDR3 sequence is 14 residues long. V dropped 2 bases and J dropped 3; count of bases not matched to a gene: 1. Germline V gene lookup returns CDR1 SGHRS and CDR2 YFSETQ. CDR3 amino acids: CASSFGQANEKLFF. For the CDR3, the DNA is TGCGCCAGCAGCTTTGGACAGGCTAATGAAAAACTGTTTTTT.

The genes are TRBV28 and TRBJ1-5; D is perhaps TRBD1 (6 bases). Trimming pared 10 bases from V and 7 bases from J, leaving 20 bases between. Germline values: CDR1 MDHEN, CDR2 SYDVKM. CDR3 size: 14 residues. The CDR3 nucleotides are TGTGCCACCATTCGGGACACCAGATCCCAGCCCCAGCATTTT. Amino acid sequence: CATIRDTRSQPQHF.

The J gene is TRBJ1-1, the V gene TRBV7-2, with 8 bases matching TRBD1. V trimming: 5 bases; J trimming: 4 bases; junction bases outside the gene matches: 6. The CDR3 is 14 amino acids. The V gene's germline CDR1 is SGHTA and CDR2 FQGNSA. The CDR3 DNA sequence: TGTGCCAGCAGCCCAGACAGGGGACGCACTGAAGCTTTCTTT. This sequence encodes CASSPDRGRTEAFF.

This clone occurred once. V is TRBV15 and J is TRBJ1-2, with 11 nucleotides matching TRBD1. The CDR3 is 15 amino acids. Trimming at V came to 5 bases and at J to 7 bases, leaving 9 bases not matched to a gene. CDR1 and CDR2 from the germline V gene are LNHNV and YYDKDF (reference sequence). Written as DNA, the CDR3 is TGTGCCACCAGCCCTCCGGGACAGGGGGTTTTTGGCTACACCTTC. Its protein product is CATSPPGQGVFGYTF. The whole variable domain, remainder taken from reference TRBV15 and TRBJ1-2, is DAMVIQNPRYQVTQFGKPVTLSCSQTLNHNVMYWYQQKSSQAPKLLFHYYDKDFNNEADTPDNFQSRRPNTSFCFLDIRSPGLGDTAMYLCATSPPGQGVFGYTFGSGTRLTVV.